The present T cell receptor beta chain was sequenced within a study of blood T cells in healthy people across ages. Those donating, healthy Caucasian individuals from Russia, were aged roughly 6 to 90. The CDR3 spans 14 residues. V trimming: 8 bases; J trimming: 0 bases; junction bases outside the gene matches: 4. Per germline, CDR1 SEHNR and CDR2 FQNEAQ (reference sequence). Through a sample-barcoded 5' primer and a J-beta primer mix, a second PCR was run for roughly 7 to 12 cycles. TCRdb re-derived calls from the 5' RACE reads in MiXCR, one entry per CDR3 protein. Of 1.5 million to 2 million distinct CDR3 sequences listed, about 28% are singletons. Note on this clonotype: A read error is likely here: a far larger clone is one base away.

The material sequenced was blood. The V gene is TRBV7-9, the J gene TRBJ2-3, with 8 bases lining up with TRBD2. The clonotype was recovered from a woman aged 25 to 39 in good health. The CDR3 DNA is TGTGCCAGCGGCTCTAGCGGGAGCACAGATACGCAGTATTTT. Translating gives CASGSSGSTDTQYF.